A selection of T cell receptor beta chains follows, all from one sample in a study of technical replicates of blood from several donors. Measured with immunoSEQ multiplex PCR; TCRdb has only the in-frame clones, and not every one. Altogether over 50,000 clones are present, approximately 83% being singletons, with the ten largest covering about 5.1%. Source material: PBMCs. These receptors were taken from a human donor in good health. Some clones in this sample may be carry-over from other donors' samples. CDR3s include the opening cysteine and the closing phenylalanine or tryptophan. Each record gives: J gene, D gene, V gene, clone size, CDR3 protein, CDR3 DNA. The D gene is left open where the match is weak. Clone size appears in some rows only: once, few, many, or a class for an expanded clone.

>TRBJ1-1|.|TRBV10-3|.
CAISESEGIGSEAFF
TGTGCCATCAGTGAGTCGGAGGGGATAGGGAGTGAAGCTTTCTTT
>TRBJ1-1|.|TRBV7-6|.
CASSLGGQSEAFF
TGTGCCAGCAGCTTAGGAGGACAGTCTGAAGCTTTCTTT
>TRBJ2-6|.|TRBV27|.
CASIRANVLTF
TGTGCCAGCATTAGGGCCAACGTCCTGACTTTC
>TRBJ1-5|.|TRBV27|.
CASSSIRDNQPQHF
TGTGCCAGCAGTTCCATCCGGGACAATCAGCCCCAGCATTTT
>TRBJ2-5|TRBD2|TRBV2|.
CASSSPGGGSRATQYF
TGTGCCAGCAGTTCCCCTGGCGGGGGGTCGCGGGCGACCCAGTACTTC
>TRBJ1-5|.|TRBV19|.
CASSIAGNQPQHF
TGTGCCAGTAGTATAGCGGGGAATCAGCCCCAGCATTTT
>TRBJ2-1|TRBD1|TRBV7-9|.
CASSIRGQGNNEQFF
TGTGCCAGCAGTATAAGGGGACAGGGGAACAATGAGCAGTTCTTC
>TRBJ2-1|.|TRBV30|.
CAWTGGGRGLGGDEQFF
TGTGCCTGGACGGGTGGGGGAAGGGGGCTCGGAGGGGATGAGCAGTTCTTC
>TRBJ2-1|TRBD2|TRBV7-2|.
CASSLSTSGYNEQFF
TGTGCCAGCAGCTTAAGTACTAGCGGATACAATGAGCAGTTCTTC
>TRBJ1-1|.|TRBV5-1|.
CASSFLTPGERGMNTEAFF
TGCGCCAGCAGCTTCCTGACCCCAGGGGAAAGAGGGATGAACACTGAAGCTTTCTTT
>TRBJ2-3|TRBD2|TRBV5-4|.
CASSLATSGRVATDTQYF
TGTGCCAGCAGCTTGGCGACTAGCGGGAGGGTGGCCACAGATACGCAGTATTTT
>TRBJ1-1|.|TRBV4-1|.
CASSPGQLNTEAFF
TGCGCCAGCAGCCCTGGACAGTTGAACACTGAAGCTTTCTTT
>TRBJ2-4|TRBD1|TRBV18|once
CASSPPGQTKNIQYF
TGTGCCAGCTCACCCCCGGGACAGACCAAAAACATTCAGTACTTC
>TRBJ1-1|TRBD1|TRBV6-1|few
CASRDRENTEAFF
TGTGCCAGCAGGGACAGGGAGAACACTGAAGCTTTCTTT
>TRBJ2-6|.|TRBV5-1|.
CASSLGERSGANVLTF
TGCGCCAGCAGCTTGGGAGAGCGCTCTGGGGCCAACGTCCTGACTTTC
>TRBJ2-7|.|TRBV6-5|.
CASKARASDPYEQYF
TGTGCCAGCAAGGCCAGGGCCTCAGACCCCTACGAGCAGTACTTC
>TRBJ2-1|TRBD2|TRBV5-1|.
CASSWGLAGYNEQFF
TGCGCCAGCAGCTGGGGACTAGCGGGATACAATGAGCAGTTCTTC
>TRBJ2-4|TRBD1|TRBV9|.
CASSVAGDRDWDIQYF
TGTGCCAGCAGCGTAGCTGGGGACAGGGATTGGGACATTCAGTACTTC
>TRBJ2-5|.|TRBV7-9|few
CASSPQRHQETQYF
TGTGCCAGCAGTCCCCAGCGGCACCAAGAGACCCAGTACTTC
>TRBJ2-2|TRBD1|TRBV5-1|few
CASSPKTGGIGELFF
TGCGCCAGCAGCCCCAAGACAGGGGGAATCGGGGAGCTGTTTTTT
>TRBJ1-1|.|TRBV5-1|.
CASSFSQGTEAFF
TGCGCCAGCAGCTTCTCACAGGGCACTGAAGCTTTCTTT
>TRBJ2-7|.|TRBV5-1|.
CASSSQGGTYEQYF
TGCGCCAGCAGCTCGCAGGGAGGAACCTACGAGCAGTACTTC
>TRBJ1-6|TRBD1|TRBV11-2|.
CASSPLSWDRFLGVSPLHF
TGTGCCAGCAGCCCCCTCAGCTGGGACAGGTTCCTCGGCGTCTCACCCCTCCACTTT
>TRBJ2-7|TRBD1|TRBV6-5|.
CASRPGQGHEQYF
TGTGCCAGCAGGCCGGGACAGGGCCACGAGCAGTACTTC
>TRBJ1-2|.|TRBV7-9|.
CASSPAPRGYTF
TGTGCCAGCAGCCCCGCCCCCAGGGGCTACACCTTC
>TRBJ2-6|.|TRBV13|.
CASSLSTGELGANVLTF
TGTGCCAGCAGCTTATCCACCGGGGAACTTGGGGCCAACGTCCTGACTTTC
>TRBJ1-5|TRBD1|TRBV7-9|.
CASNKGAGDQPQHF
TGTGCCAGCAACAAGGGGGCAGGGGATCAGCCCCAGCATTTT
>TRBJ2-1|TRBD2|TRBV4-2|.
CASSLTSFRGWNEQFF
TGTGCCAGCAGCCTGACTAGCTTCCGGGGATGGAATGAGCAGTTCTTC
>TRBJ1-1|.|TRBV7-3|.
CASSLQGGAEAFF
TGTGCCAGCAGCCTTCAGGGAGGCGCTGAAGCTTTCTTT
>TRBJ1-2|TRBD1|TRBV2|.
CASRQGVSYGYTF
TGTGCCAGCCGACAGGGGGTTTCGTATGGCTACACCTTC
>TRBJ2-3|.|TRBV5-1|once
CASTQPGVGLTSPQYF
TGCGCCAGCACCCAACCCGGAGTGGGGTTAACTAGCCCGCAGTATTTT
>TRBJ1-6|.|TRBV4-3|.
CASSQDDENSPLHF
TGCGCCAGCAGCCAAGATGATGAGAATTCACCCCTCCACTTT
>TRBJ2-7|TRBD1|TRBV7-2|.
CASSLLGQGAIYEQYF
TGTGCCAGCAGCTTACTGGGACAGGGGGCGATCTACGAGCAGTACTTC
>TRBJ1-1|.|TRBV7-3|.
CASSTSSNTEAFF
TGTGCCAGCAGCACTTCGTCCAACACTGAAGCTTTCTTT
>TRBJ1-2|.|TRBV4-3|.
CASSQEQGYGYTF
TGCGCCAGCAGCCAAGAACAGGGCTATGGCTACACCTTC
>TRBJ2-7|TRBD2|TRBV4-1|.
CASSQEAGDYGQYF
TGCGCCAGCAGCCAAGAGGCGGGGGACTACGGGCAGTACTTC
>TRBJ2-1|TRBD2|TRBV4-3|few
CASSQDRLAMNEQFF
TGCGCCAGCAGCCAAGATCGACTAGCGATGAATGAGCAGTTCTTC
>TRBJ2-1|TRBD2|TRBV4-3|.
CASSQDTGGYNEQFF
TGCGCCAGCAGCCAAGATACGGGGGGGTACAATGAGCAGTTCTTC
>TRBJ2-6|.|TRBV7-9|.
CASSSTLKLAGANVLTF
TGTGCCAGCAGCTCTACACTAAAATTAGCTGGGGCCAACGTCCTGACTTTC
>TRBJ1-3|.|TRBV7-8|.
CASSFGGEGNTIYF
TGTGCCAGCAGCTTCGGGGGGGAAGGAAACACCATATATTTT
>TRBJ2-2|TRBD2|TRBV5-4|.
CASSFRTSGGGELFF
TGTGCCAGCAGCTTCCGGACTAGCGGGGGCGGGGAGCTGTTTTTT
>TRBJ2-7|TRBD1|TRBV4-1|.
CASSPETGAVYEQYF
TGCGCCAGCAGCCCCGAGACAGGGGCCGTCTACGAGCAGTACTTC
>TRBJ2-5|TRBD2|TRBV7-9|.
CASSSGLAGGRWETQYF
TGTGCCAGCAGCTCGGGACTAGCGGGGGGCCGGTGGGAGACCCAGTACTTC
>TRBJ2-1|.|TRBV7-3|.
CASSLMPSSYNEQFF
TGTGCCAGCAGCTTAATGCCCAGCTCCTACAATGAGCAGTTCTTC
>TRBJ2-1|.|TRBV7-9|.
CASSLALAASRSFF
TGTGCCAGCAGCTTAGCCTTAGCCGCCTCTAGATCGTTCTTC
>TRBJ1-3|TRBD1|TRBV4-1|.
CASSQYGQANSGNTIYF
TGCGCCAGCAGCCAGTACGGACAGGCTAACTCTGGAAACACCATATATTTT
>TRBJ2-1|.|TRBV9|.
CASSVVLVYNEQFF
TGTGCCAGCAGCGTAGTGTTAGTCTACAATGAGCAGTTCTTC
>TRBJ1-5|.|TRBV19|.
CASSRGGGQPQHF
TGTGCCAGTAGTCGGGGGGGAGGGCAGCCCCAGCATTTT
>TRBJ2-7|.|TRBV5-5|.
CASSLVRDEQYF
TGTGCCAGCAGCTTGGTCCGGGACGAGCAGTACTTC
>TRBJ2-3|.|TRBV18|.
CASSPVRAGDTQYF
TGTGCCAGCTCACCGGTCCGGGCGGGGGATACGCAGTATTTT
>TRBJ2-2|TRBD1|TRBV4-2|.
CASSQGDSYTGELFF
TGTGCCAGCAGCCAAGGGGACAGTTACACCGGGGAGCTGTTTTTT
>TRBJ2-7|TRBD1|TRBV5-4|.
CASSSGQGIEQYF
TGTGCCAGCAGCTCGGGACAGGGGATCGAGCAGTACTTC
>TRBJ2-3|TRBD2|TRBV5-4|once
CASSPGTSGTPGGQYF
TGTGCCAGCAGCCCAGGGACTAGCGGCACCCCGGGGGGGCAGTATTTT
>TRBJ2-1|TRBD1|TRBV5-1|.
CASSLIGTGIYNEQFF
TGCGCCAGCAGCCTGATCGGGACAGGGATCTACAATGAGCAGTTCTTC
>TRBJ2-5|TRBD2|TRBV5-6|once
CASSYGAGARETQYF
TGTGCCAGCAGCTATGGAGCGGGAGCGAGGGAGACCCAGTACTTC
>TRBJ2-5|TRBD2|TRBV5-1|.
CASSWPRTSGRQETQYF
TGCGCCAGCAGCTGGCCAAGGACTAGCGGGAGACAAGAGACCCAGTACTTC
>TRBJ2-5|TRBD2|TRBV13|once
CASSFPGLGKETQYF
TGTGCCAGCAGCTTTCCGGGACTAGGAAAAGAGACCCAGTACTTC
>TRBJ2-7|TRBD2|TRBV6-5|once
CASSYSVIAGSYEQYF
TGTGCCAGCAGTTACTCGGTGATAGCGGGGTCCTACGAGCAGTACTTC